Sequencing of this TCR beta chain was carried out in a study of cytomegalovirus exposure and HLA in healthy donors. The PCR made use of 60 Vbeta and 13 Jbeta primers. Produced via immunoSEQ multiplex PCR; TCRdb's table is partial and in-frame only. The repertoire holds roughly 140,000 clones, with nearly 80% as singletons. The CDR3 contains 21 residues. Germline V gene lookup returns CDR1 SGHTA and CDR2 FQGNSA. J was trimmed by 2 bases and V by 0 bases; bases with no gene match: 19. The clonotype comes from a male donor in good health and CMV-seronegative. The chain uses TRBV7-2 and TRBJ2-7, with 10 bases matching TRBD2. The sample taken for sequencing was PBMCs. CDR3 sequence reads: CASSLAPFSGGTRSLAYEQYF. The CDR3 DNA reads TGTGCCAGCAGCTTAGCGCCCTTTAGCGGGGGGACTCGTTCTCTAGCCTACGAGCAGTACTTC.